The present entry profiles one TCR beta chain with its context. This sample is part of a study of metastatic and nonmetastatic thyroid tumors. At the level of the study: The comparison covered peripheral blood and tumor or nodule tissue in malignant and benign thyroid patients.

TCRdb re-analyzed the PCR reads through MiXCR. The top ten clones hold approximately 25% of a sample with some 37,000 clones, less than 50% of them seen once. The V segment lost 6 bases and the J segment 6 bases; nucleotides outside the gene matches: 15. Germline V gene sequence: CDR1 MNHEY, CDR2 SVGAGI. The CDR3 runs 17 residues. Each patient went into thyroid surgery without having received any treatment. The chain recombines TRBV6-5 with TRBJ2-3; 10 bases align to TRBD1. What was sequenced was tumor tissue. The origin of this receptor is a male donor with papillary thyroid cancer or a benign thyroid nodule (not recorded which). Some clones in this sample may be carry-over from other donors' samples. The CDR3 nucleotides read TGTGCCAGCAGGCCGGGACAGGGGTATTTCGATGCCGATACGCAGTATTTT. Translated, it gives CASRPGQGYFDADTQYF.